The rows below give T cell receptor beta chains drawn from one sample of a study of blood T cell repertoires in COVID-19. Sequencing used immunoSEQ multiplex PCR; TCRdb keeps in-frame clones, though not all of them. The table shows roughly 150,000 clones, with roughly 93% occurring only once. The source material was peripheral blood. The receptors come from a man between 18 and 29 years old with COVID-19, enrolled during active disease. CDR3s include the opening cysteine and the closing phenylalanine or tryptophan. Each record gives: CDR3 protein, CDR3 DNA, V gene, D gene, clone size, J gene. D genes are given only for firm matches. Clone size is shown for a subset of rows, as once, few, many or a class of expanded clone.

CDR3aa: CASSPPGTGMAEAFF; CDR3nt: TGTGCCAGCAGTCCCCCCGGGACAGGGATGGCTGAAGCTTTCTTT; v_gene: TRBV28; d_gene: TRBD1; abundance: NA; j_gene: TRBJ1-1
CDR3aa: CASSPIGTPPDTQYF; CDR3nt: TGTGCCAGCAGCCCAATCGGGACTCCGCCAGATACGCAGTATTTT; v_gene: TRBV9; d_gene: NA; abundance: once; j_gene: TRBJ2-3
CDR3aa: CASSSSDRDSSYNEQFF; CDR3nt: TGTGCCAGCAGTTCTTCTGACCGGGACAGCTCCTACAATGAGCAGTTCTTC; v_gene: TRBV6-2/TRBV6-3; d_gene: TRBD1; abundance: NA; j_gene: TRBJ2-1
CDR3aa: CSVGIGGNQPQHF; CDR3nt: TGCAGCGTGGGGATAGGGGGCAATCAGCCCCAGCATTTT; v_gene: TRBV29-1; d_gene: NA; abundance: NA; j_gene: TRBJ1-5
CDR3aa: CATSRDRGRGGGLADNEQFF; CDR3nt: TGTGCCACCAGCAGAGATCGGGGACGGGGGGGAGGACTAGCGGACAATGAGCAGTTCTTC; v_gene: TRBV15; d_gene: TRBD2; abundance: NA; j_gene: TRBJ2-1
CDR3aa: CASRRGTAQETQYF; CDR3nt: TGTGCCAGCAGAAGAGGGACAGCACAGGAGACCCAGTACTTC; v_gene: TRBV6-5; d_gene: TRBD1; abundance: NA; j_gene: TRBJ2-5
CDR3aa: CASSLGLDTDTQYF; CDR3nt: TGTGCCAGCAGCCTCGGACTGGACACAGATACGCAGTATTTT; v_gene: TRBV9; d_gene: NA; abundance: NA; j_gene: TRBJ2-3
CDR3aa: CASSHPGTSGPKLTYEQYF; CDR3nt: TGTGCCAGCAGCCATCCCGGGACTAGCGGACCCAAACTAACCTACGAGCAGTACTTC; v_gene: TRBV7-6; d_gene: TRBD2; abundance: NA; j_gene: TRBJ2-7
CDR3aa: CASSLERNYGYTF; CDR3nt: TGTGCCAGCAGTTTGGAGCGTAACTATGGCTACACCTTC; v_gene: TRBV28; d_gene: NA; abundance: NA; j_gene: TRBJ1-2
CDR3aa: CASSYPQGSGNTIYF; CDR3nt: TGTGCCAGCAGTTACCCACAGGGATCCGGAAACACCATATATTTT; v_gene: TRBV28; d_gene: NA; abundance: NA; j_gene: TRBJ1-3
CDR3aa: CASSPRGTYNSPLHF; CDR3nt: TGTGCCAGCTCTCCTAGGGGCACCTATAATTCACCCCTCCACTTT; v_gene: TRBV18; d_gene: NA; abundance: NA; j_gene: TRBJ1-6
CDR3aa: CASSFGSRYEQFF; CDR3nt: TGTGCCAGCAGTTTTGGGAGCAGGTATGAGCAGTTCTTC; v_gene: TRBV12-3/TRBV12-4; d_gene: NA; abundance: NA; j_gene: TRBJ2-1
CDR3aa: CASSESYRPPKNIQYF; CDR3nt: TGTGCCAGCAGTGAATCTTACAGGCCTCCCAAAAACATTCAGTACTTC; v_gene: TRBV2; d_gene: NA; abundance: NA; j_gene: TRBJ2-4
CDR3aa: CASSESRGPNTGELFF; CDR3nt: TGCGCCAGCAGTGAGTCGAGAGGGCCGAACACCGGGGAGCTGTTTTTT; v_gene: TRBV10-1; d_gene: NA; abundance: NA; j_gene: TRBJ2-2
CDR3aa: CASSQGLGSSYEQYF; CDR3nt: TGTGCCAGCAGCCAAGGACTAGGAAGCTCCTACGAGCAGTACTTC; v_gene: TRBV3-1/TRBV3-2; d_gene: NA; abundance: NA; j_gene: TRBJ2-7
CDR3aa: CASTRENTGELFF; CDR3nt: TGTGCCAGCACGCGGGAGAACACCGGGGAGCTGTTTTTT; v_gene: TRBV27; d_gene: NA; abundance: NA; j_gene: TRBJ2-2
CDR3aa: CASSLSTGVTYEQYF; CDR3nt: TGTGCCAGCAGTTTATCGACAGGGGTCACCTACGAGCAGTACTTC; v_gene: TRBV28; d_gene: TRBD1; abundance: NA; j_gene: TRBJ2-7
CDR3aa: CASSLIGGRETQYF; CDR3nt: TGCGCCAGCAGCTTGATCGGGGGGCGAGAGACCCAGTACTTC; v_gene: TRBV5-1; d_gene: NA; abundance: NA; j_gene: TRBJ2-5
CDR3aa: CASSISAGNNEQFF; CDR3nt: TGTGCCAGTAGTATTTCGGCAGGAAACAATGAGCAGTTCTTC; v_gene: TRBV19; d_gene: NA; abundance: NA; j_gene: TRBJ2-1
CDR3aa: CASSSGGGISYNEQFF; CDR3nt: TGTGCCAGCAGCTCAGGGGGCGGGATTTCCTACAATGAGCAGTTCTTC; v_gene: TRBV7-9; d_gene: TRBD1; abundance: NA; j_gene: TRBJ2-1
CDR3aa: CATSALGGPGANVLTF; CDR3nt: TGTGCCACCAGTGCCCTCGGAGGGCCCGGGGCCAACGTCCTGACTTTC; v_gene: TRBV24-1; d_gene: NA; abundance: few; j_gene: TRBJ2-6
CDR3aa: CASSPLAGGPASPLHF; CDR3nt: TGTGCCAGCAGCCCCTTGGCGGGGGGCCCCGCATCACCCCTCCACTTT; v_gene: TRBV5-6; d_gene: NA; abundance: NA; j_gene: TRBJ1-6
CDR3aa: CASSLGGRVLIHNEQFF; CDR3nt: TGTGCCAGCAGCTTGGGGGGGCGGGTATTAATCCACAATGAGCAGTTCTTC; v_gene: TRBV7-6; d_gene: NA; abundance: NA; j_gene: TRBJ2-1
CDR3aa: CASSLLQGNQPQHF; CDR3nt: TGTGCCAGCAGTTTATTACAGGGAAATCAGCCCCAGCATTTT; v_gene: TRBV27; d_gene: NA; abundance: NA; j_gene: TRBJ1-5
CDR3aa: CASSGALGGYTF; CDR3nt: TGTGCCAGCAGTGGGGCCCTCGGGGGCTACACCTTC; v_gene: TRBV27; d_gene: NA; abundance: NA; j_gene: TRBJ1-2
CDR3aa: CASSYRGTAYGYTF; CDR3nt: TGTGCCAGCAGTTACAGGGGGACAGCCTATGGCTACACCTTC; v_gene: TRBV6-5; d_gene: TRBD1; abundance: NA; j_gene: TRBJ1-2
CDR3aa: CASSLTQFRNTEAFF; CDR3nt: TGTGCCAGCAGCTTAACTCAATTCCGGAACACTGAAGCTTTCTTT; v_gene: TRBV7-2; d_gene: NA; abundance: NA; j_gene: TRBJ1-1
CDR3aa: CASSPASLSGRPAADTQYF; CDR3nt: TGTGCCAGCAGCCCTGCCAGCCTGAGCGGGAGGCCGGCGGCAGATACGCAGTATTTT; v_gene: TRBV7-2; d_gene: TRBD2; abundance: NA; j_gene: TRBJ2-3
CDR3aa: CASSSQAEAFF; CDR3nt: TGCGCCAGCAGCTCTCAGGCTGAAGCTTTCTTT; v_gene: TRBV5-1; d_gene: NA; abundance: few; j_gene: TRBJ1-1
CDR3aa: CASSLGWSSYEQYF; CDR3nt: TGTGCCAGCAGTTTAGGATGGAGTTCATACGAGCAGTACTTC; v_gene: TRBV28; d_gene: NA; abundance: NA; j_gene: TRBJ2-7
CDR3aa: CASSSTGGGNEKLLF; CDR3nt: TGTGCCAGTAGTTCGACAGGGGGCGGGAATGAAAAACTGCTTTTT; v_gene: TRBV19; d_gene: TRBD1; abundance: NA; j_gene: TRBJ1-4
CDR3aa: CASSSSRGEQYF; CDR3nt: TGTGCCAGCAGCTCCTCTAGGGGCGAGCAGTACTTC; v_gene: TRBV5-4; d_gene: NA; abundance: NA; j_gene: TRBJ2-7
CDR3aa: CATKRDRMDSPLHF; CDR3nt: TGTGCCACTAAACGGGACAGGATGGATTCACCCCTCCACTTT; v_gene: TRBV7-9; d_gene: TRBD1; abundance: NA; j_gene: TRBJ1-6
CDR3aa: CACTGLSNYGYTF; CDR3nt: TGTGCCTGCACGGGTCTTTCTAACTATGGCTACACCTTC; v_gene: TRBV30; d_gene: NA; abundance: NA; j_gene: TRBJ1-2
CDR3aa: CASSRTGAYEQYF; CDR3nt: TGTGCCAGCAGTAGGACAGGGGCCTACGAGCAGTACTTC; v_gene: TRBV27; d_gene: TRBD1; abundance: once; j_gene: TRBJ2-7
CDR3aa: CASSASGGTGELFF; CDR3nt: TGTGCCAGCAGCGCCTCAGGGGGCACCGGGGAGCTGTTTTTT; v_gene: TRBV9; d_gene: TRBD1; abundance: NA; j_gene: TRBJ2-2
CDR3aa: CASSLSAGGGETQYF; CDR3nt: TGCGCCAGCAGCCTGTCGGCGGGCGGGGGGGAGACCCAGTACTTC; v_gene: TRBV5-1; d_gene: TRBD2; abundance: NA; j_gene: TRBJ2-5
CDR3aa: CASSRGLAGSSYNEQFF; CDR3nt: TGTGCCAGCAGCCGGGGACTAGCGGGGTCCTCCTACAATGAGCAGTTCTTC; v_gene: TRBV6-2/TRBV6-3; d_gene: TRBD2; abundance: NA; j_gene: TRBJ2-1
CDR3aa: CASSQGYGSGAYEQYF; CDR3nt: TGTGCCAGCAGCCAAGGCTACGGGTCCGGTGCGTACGAGCAGTACTTC; v_gene: TRBV3-1/TRBV3-2; d_gene: NA; abundance: once; j_gene: TRBJ2-7
CDR3aa: CASSLRTSYSTDTQYF; CDR3nt: TGTGCCAGCAGTTTACGGACTAGCTATAGCACAGATACGCAGTATTTT; v_gene: TRBV27; d_gene: TRBD2; abundance: once; j_gene: TRBJ2-3
CDR3aa: CASSLRTGGHTEAFF; CDR3nt: TGCGCCAGCAGCCTTCGGACAGGGGGACACACTGAAGCTTTCTTT; v_gene: TRBV5-1; d_gene: TRBD1; abundance: NA; j_gene: TRBJ1-1
CDR3aa: CASSSGRPGEQYF; CDR3nt: TGTGCCAGCAGTAGCGGGAGGCCCGGAGAGCAGTACTTC; v_gene: TRBV27; d_gene: TRBD2; abundance: NA; j_gene: TRBJ2-7
CDR3aa: CASKFLSEAMGYTF; CDR3nt: TGTGCCAGCAAATTCCTCTCAGAGGCTATGGGCTACACCTTC; v_gene: TRBV28; d_gene: NA; abundance: NA; j_gene: TRBJ1-2
CDR3aa: CASSLAASGKAYEQYF; CDR3nt: TGTGCCAGCAGCTTGGCGGCTAGCGGGAAGGCCTACGAGCAGTACTTC; v_gene: TRBV5-4; d_gene: TRBD2; abundance: NA; j_gene: TRBJ2-7
CDR3aa: CASSFLGAGGGNEQFF; CDR3nt: TGTGCCAGTAGTTTCCTCGGGGCGGGAGGGGGGAATGAGCAGTTCTTC; v_gene: TRBV19; d_gene: TRBD2; abundance: NA; j_gene: TRBJ2-1
CDR3aa: CAIRSGGTGELFF; CDR3nt: TGTGCCATCAGGAGCGGCGGAACCGGGGAGCTGTTTTTT; v_gene: TRBV10-3; d_gene: NA; abundance: NA; j_gene: TRBJ2-2
CDR3aa: CASSPDRGFSYEQYF; CDR3nt: TGTGCCAGCAGCCCCGACAGGGGGTTCTCCTACGAGCAGTACTTC; v_gene: TRBV5-6; d_gene: TRBD1; abundance: NA; j_gene: TRBJ2-7
CDR3aa: CASRRTLMGGNYGYTF; CDR3nt: TGTGCCAGCAGGCGGACCTTGATGGGGGGGAACTATGGCTACACCTTC; v_gene: TRBV7-2; d_gene: NA; abundance: once; j_gene: TRBJ1-2
CDR3aa: CASTPLGLAGAKDTQYF; CDR3nt: TGTGCCAGCACCCCTTTGGGACTAGCGGGAGCGAAAGATACGCAGTATTTT; v_gene: TRBV19; d_gene: TRBD2; abundance: NA; j_gene: TRBJ2-3
CDR3aa: CASSFSDRGGTGIHEQYF; CDR3nt: TGTGCCAGCAGTTTTAGTGATAGGGGGGGTACGGGAATCCACGAGCAGTACTTC; v_gene: TRBV28; d_gene: NA; abundance: NA; j_gene: TRBJ2-7
CDR3aa: CASSLISGAQPQHF; CDR3nt: TGTGCCAGCAGTTTAATCTCAGGGGCTCAGCCCCAGCATTTT; v_gene: TRBV28; d_gene: NA; abundance: NA; j_gene: TRBJ1-5
CDR3aa: CASSFRTGNYEQYF; CDR3nt: TGTGCCAGTAGTTTCAGGACAGGGAACTACGAGCAGTACTTC; v_gene: TRBV19; d_gene: TRBD1; abundance: NA; j_gene: TRBJ2-7
CDR3aa: CASSLVPVSGNTIYF; CDR3nt: TGTGCCAGCAGTTTAGTTCCAGTCTCTGGAAACACCATATATTTT; v_gene: TRBV28; d_gene: NA; abundance: NA; j_gene: TRBJ1-3
CDR3aa: CASSQVGQGTKAFF; CDR3nt: TGTGCCAGCAGCCAAGTAGGACAGGGTACCAAAGCTTTCTTT; v_gene: TRBV3-1/TRBV3-2; d_gene: TRBD1; abundance: NA; j_gene: TRBJ1-1
CDR3aa: CASRRDANNEQFF; CDR3nt: TGTGCCAGCCGCCGGGATGCAAACAATGAGCAGTTCTTC; v_gene: TRBV2; d_gene: NA; abundance: NA; j_gene: TRBJ2-1
CDR3aa: CASSVDGQPQHF; CDR3nt: TGCGCCAGCAGCGTGGACGGTCAGCCCCAGCATTTT; v_gene: TRBV5-1; d_gene: NA; abundance: few; j_gene: TRBJ1-5
CDR3aa: CASSRLANSYNEQFF; CDR3nt: TGTGCCAGCAGCCGACTAGCGAACTCCTACAATGAGCAGTTCTTC; v_gene: TRBV5-4; d_gene: TRBD2; abundance: NA; j_gene: TRBJ2-1
CDR3aa: CASSALTSGILPGEQYF; CDR3nt: TGTGCCAGCAGCGCGCTGACTAGCGGGATCCTTCCGGGGGAGCAGTACTTC; v_gene: TRBV13; d_gene: TRBD2; abundance: NA; j_gene: TRBJ2-7